Here is one T cell receptor (beta chain) with its context. No antigen is known for it. The data were obtained in a study of cytotoxic CD8 clonotypes in ibrutinib-treated CLL. Whole-study context: The study included roughly 10 relapsed/refractory and more than 14 treatment-naive patients; 17 to 18 had IGHV unmutated disease. Whole-study results and caveats: Clonality went up at ibrutinib response and then declined back toward baseline at progression. Pretreatment clonality was elevated relative to age-matched healthy donors and paralleled circulating CD8+ T-cell counts.

This table comes from immunoSEQ multiplex PCR, and its TCRdb copy is limited to in-frame clones, with some not included. The sample lists approximately 70,000 clones, about 84% occurring once. Sequenced here: PBMCs, sampled at disease progression, from a patient treated with ibrutinib. The TCR originated in a human donor with chronic lymphocytic leukemia.

CDR3 nucleotides: TGTGCCAGTAGAACGTCCTTAGCGGGAGCCTCCGAGCAGTACTTC. Protein: CASRTSLAGASEQYF. The genes are TRBV19 and TRBJ2-7, with 9 bases identical to TRBD2. V was clipped by 6 bases and J by 6 bases; unmatched bases: 12. Germline V gives CDR1 LNHDA, CDR2 SQIVND (reference sequence). This CDR3 is built from 15 residues.